One and the same sample provided the 18 T cell receptor beta chains below, sequenced in a study of breast tumors, draining lymph nodes, adjacent tissues. MiXCR, applied by TCRdb to the multiplex PCR reads, yields one record per CDR3 protein. Of under 45,000 distinct CDR3 sequences in the sample, around a third were seen once. Sequencing input: breast tumor tissue. The source of these receptors is a female donor with breast cancer. Some clones in this sample may be carry-over from other donors' samples.

The CDR3 DNA sequence: TGTGCCTGGATGGGGGGGGGACGCGGCGAGCAGTACTTC. As protein: CAWMGGGRGEQYF. The V and J genes are TRBV30 and TRBJ2-7, with 7 bases identical to TRBD2. The CDR3 covers 13 residues. V shed 4 bases and J 6 bases; nucleotides not matched to a gene: 9. CDR1 GTSNPN and CDR2 SVGIG come from the germline V gene (reference sequence). The full variable domain, its missing parts supplied by reference TRBV30 and TRBJ2-7, is SQTIHQWPATLVQPVGSPLSLECTVEGTSNPNLYWYRQAAGRGLQLLFYSVGIGQISSEVPQNLSASRPQDRQFILSSKKLLLSDSGFYLCAWMGGGRGEQYFGPGTRLTVT.

The V and J genes are TRBV6-1 and TRBJ2-7; a possible D gene is TRBD1 (6 bases). The CDR3 covers 11 residues. V shed 7 bases and J shed 5 bases, with 9 bases lying between them. Per germline, CDR1 MNHNS and CDR2 SASEGT. CDR3 DNA sequence: TGTGCCAGCACCGGACAGCACGAGCAGTACTTC. This translates into CASTGQHEQYF.

This clonotype has just a few counts. The CDR3: CSAKRTNQETQYF. For the CDR3, the DNA is TGCAGTGCTAAGAGGACGAATCAAGAGACCCAGTACTTC. The chain couples TRBV20-1 to TRBJ2-5; no definite D call. Germline lookup yields CDR1 DFQATT and CDR2 SNEGSKA (reference sequence). This CDR3 spans 13 amino acids. V dropped 4 bases and J dropped 2 bases, with 11 bases sitting between them.

This clonotype was seen at least ten times. V is TRBV20-1 and J is TRBJ2-3; 12 nucleotides match TRBD2. The CDR3 contains 16 residues. The ends lost 1 base at V and 2 bases at J; junction bases unmatched: 4. Germline loops: CDR1 DFQATT, CDR2 SNEGSKA (reference sequence). The CDR3 bases are TGCAGTGCTAGAGTGAGACTAGCGGGAGTCACAGATACGCAGTATTTT. Translation: CSARVRLAGVTDTQYF.

This clonotype was observed at least ten times. The chain joins TRBV6-5 to TRBJ2-7; TRBD1 might be the D (6 bases). This CDR3 is built from 14 residues. The germline V gene encodes CDR1 MNHEY and CDR2 SVGAGI. The V end lost 4 bases, the J end lost 3 bases, and 13 bases lay between the germline ends. CDR3 loop: CASSLGIGGYEQYF. CDR3 nucleotide sequence: TGTGCCAGCAGTTTGGGGATAGGGGGCTACGAGCAGTACTTC.

This clonotype was seen more than once but under ten times. The CDR3 bases are TGTGCCAGCAGCTTAGCAGCGGGGCAGCCCCAGCATTTT. Protein sequence: CASSLAAGQPQHF. This chain uses TRBV11-2 with TRBJ1-5; D gene ambiguous. This CDR3 spans 13 amino acids. V gave up 1 base and J gave up 7 bases, with 8 bases separating them. The germline CDR1 and CDR2 sequences are SGHAT and FQNNGV.

Relative to its sample, this clonotype is medium-sized. The J gene is TRBJ2-7, the V gene TRBV7-2, with TRBD2 matching 11 bases. The CDR3 is 15 amino acids. V dropped 7 bases and J dropped 3; count of bases not matched to a gene: 8. From germline, CDR1 is SGHTA and CDR2 FQGNSA. The CDR3 nucleotides are TGTGCCAGCACCGTTCGACTAGCGGGAATCTACGAGCAGTACTTC. This sequence encodes CASTVRLAGIYEQYF.

This clonotype was seen repeatedly, ten times or more. V usage is TRBV11-2 and J usage is TRBJ2-7, with D unclear. V was pared by 5 bases and J by 0 bases, with 11 bases between. CDR3 length: 14 amino acids. Germline V lookup: CDR1 SGHAT, CDR2 FQNNGV. CDR3 loop: CASSHLTDSYEQYF. The CDR3 bases are TGTGCCAGCAGCCACCTGACTGACTCCTACGAGCAGTACTTC.

V is TRBV10-2 and J is TRBJ1-2, with a weak D call TRBD1 (6 bases). Germline lookup yields CDR1 WSHSY and CDR2 SAAADI. The CDR3 runs to 13 residues. The V end was cut by 2 bases, the J end by 8 bases, with 12 bases between. The CDR3 bases are TGCGCCAGCAGTGAGATACAGGGAGGAGGCTACACCTTC. It specifies CASSEIQGGGYTF.

This clonotype was observed many times. The chain has TRBV20-1 and TRBJ2-7; either TRBD1 or TRBD2 may supply D (5 bases each). This CDR3 contains 16 residues. The V gene's germline CDR1 is DFQATT and CDR2 SNEGSKA (reference sequence). The V and J ends lost 0 bases and 2 bases respectively, with 17 bases between them. The CDR3 DNA sequence: TGCAGTGCTAGAGACGTATCACGGGACCCGACCTACGAGCAGTACTTC. It translates to CSARDVSRDPTYEQYF.

This clonotype has ten or more counts. J is TRBJ2-7 and V is TRBV25-1; 7 bases fit TRBD2. Per the germline V gene, CDR1 is MGHDK and CDR2 is SYGVNS. Trimming took 6 bases from V and 3 from J; bases not matched to a gene: 5. The CDR3 runs 13 residues. The CDR3 reads CASSGRSLYEQYF. The CDR3 DNA reads as TGTGCCAGCAGCGGGAGGTCCCTCTACGAGCAGTACTTC.

In its sample, this clonotype was seen many times. The chain recombines TRBV6-1 with TRBJ2-1; 10 bases match TRBD2. The CDR3 has 16 amino acids. V trimming: 6 bases; J trimming: 4 bases; junction bases outside the gene matches: 9. Per germline, CDR1 MNHNS and CDR2 SASEGT. The CDR3 DNA is TGTGCCAGCAGCGAATCTCTAGCGGGAGTTTACAATGAGCAGTTCTTC. Amino acids: CASSESLAGVYNEQFF.

This clonotype was recorded many times. The chain joins TRBV5-6 to TRBJ2-5, with D possibly called TRBD1 or TRBD2 (5 bases each). Deletions cut 0 bases from V and 4 bases from J, with 10 bases between. Germline values: CDR1 SGHDT, CDR2 YYEEEE. This CDR3 contains 14 residues. CDR3 in amino acids: CASSLGLGTETQYF. The DNA of the CDR3 is TGTGCCAGCAGCTTGGGGCTCGGGACAGAGACCCAGTACTTC. Based on the CDR3 plus reference TRBV5-6 and TRBJ2-5, the full variable domain is DAGVTQSPTHLIKTRGQQVTLRCSPKSGHDTVSWYQQALGQGPQFIFQYYEEEERQRGNFPDRFSGHQFPNYSSELNVNALLLGDSALYLCASSLGLGTETQYFGPGTRLLVL.

The chain employs TRBV19 and TRBJ1-5; a weak D match, TRBD1 (5 bases). V lost 6 bases to trimming and J lost 2 bases, with 17 bases between them. The CDR3 is 16 residues long. The germline V gene encodes CDR1 LNHDA and CDR2 SQIVND (reference sequence). The CDR3 DNA follows: TGTGCCAGTAGCCCGACTTGGGGCAGGGGCAATCAGCCCCAGCATTTT. Its protein is CASSPTWGRGNQPQHF.

As for this clonotype: At one boundary the junction diverges from the germline segment, which might be a read error. This sequence joins TRBV5-1 and TRBJ2-1; 7 bases line up with TRBD2. Germline-derived CDR1 and CDR2 are SGHRS and YFSETQ. The CDR3 sequence is 16 residues long. The DNA of the CDR3 is TGCGCCAGCAGCGCGCAAGGAACTAGCGTCGGAAATGTGCAGTTCTTC. It codes for CASSAQGTSVGNVQFF.

This clonotype was detected a few times. The chain joins TRBV27 to TRBJ2-1, with TRBD2 matching 9 bases. This CDR3 comprises 14 residues. Trimming at V came to 5 bases and at J to 5 bases, leaving 4 bases not matched to a gene. The germline V gene encodes CDR1 MNHEY and CDR2 SMNVEV (reference sequence). The CDR3: CASSKRLADNEQFF. In DNA, the CDR3 is TGTGCCAGCAGTAAACGACTAGCGGACAATGAGCAGTTCTTC.

This rearrangement joins TRBV20-1 to TRBJ1-1; D is perhaps TRBD1 (5 bases). This CDR3 has 13 residues. The V gene's germline CDR1 is DFQATT and CDR2 SNEGSKA (reference sequence). V was cut by 4 bases and J by 3 bases, with 12 bases left in between. This chain's CDR3 is CSATGGTHTEAFF. The CDR3 region has the DNA TGCAGTGCTACTGGGGGAACCCACACTGAAGCTTTCTTT.

Of note for this clonotype: A clone one base away is much larger, so this may be a read error. The rearrangement joins TRBV7-9 to TRBJ2-3, with TRBD1 as a possible D gene (5 bases). The V gene lost 5 bases and the J gene lost 7 bases, with 13 bases spanning the gap. Germline V gene data show CDR1 as SEHNR and CDR2 as FQNEAQ (reference sequence). The CDR3 covers 13 residues. The DNA for the CDR3 is TGTGCCAGCAGCCCGCCGGCAGGGCATACGCAGTATTTT. This translates into CASSPPAGHTQYF.